This TCR beta chain was sequenced during a study of cytotoxic CD8 clonotypes in ibrutinib-treated CLL. Looking at the study overall: IGHV unmutated fewer than 18; relapsed/refractory about a dozen; treatment-naive roughly 15. Around 25 partial and 2 complete responses; at median roughly 68 months, roughly 14 remitted, roughly 12 progressed. After a median roughly 12 months on treatment (6 to 36), response samples were drawn.

Germline V CDR1 and CDR2: GTSNPN, SVGIG (reference sequence). V lost 3 bases and J 2 bases, leaving 17 bases between the germline ends. The CDR3 runs to 16 residues. In regard to this clone: Its antigen is unidentified.

Assay: immunoSEQ multiplex PCR; the TCRdb copy retains only in-frame clones and omits some. This sample yields roughly 200,000 clones, of which 60% to 80% are seen a single time; about 6% belongs to the top ten. Regarding the study as a whole: Progressing and sustained-remission patients had different sampling times.

The genes are TRBV30 and TRBJ1-5; D not resolved. This sample comprised PBMCs, obtained after 12 months of ibrutinib treatment. The sequence was obtained from a human donor with chronic lymphocytic leukemia. CDR3 loop: CAWRDQVSSGNQPQHF. The DNA for the CDR3 is TGTGCCTGGAGAGACCAGGTCTCCTCGGGCAATCAGCCCCAGCATTTT.